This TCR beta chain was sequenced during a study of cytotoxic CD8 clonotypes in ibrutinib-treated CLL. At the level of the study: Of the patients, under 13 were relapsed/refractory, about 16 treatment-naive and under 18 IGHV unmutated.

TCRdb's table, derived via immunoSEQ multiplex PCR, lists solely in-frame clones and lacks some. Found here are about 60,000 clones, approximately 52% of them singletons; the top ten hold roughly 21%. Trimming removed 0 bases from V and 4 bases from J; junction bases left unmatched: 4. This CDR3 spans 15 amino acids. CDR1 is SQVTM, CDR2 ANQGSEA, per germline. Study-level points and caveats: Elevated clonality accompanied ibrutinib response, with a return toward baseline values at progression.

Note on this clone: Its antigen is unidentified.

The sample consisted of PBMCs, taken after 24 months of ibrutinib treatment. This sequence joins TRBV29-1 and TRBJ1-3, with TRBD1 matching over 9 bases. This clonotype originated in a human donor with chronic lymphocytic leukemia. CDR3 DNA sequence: TGCAGCGTTGAAGAGGGACAGGGATTCGGAAACACCATATATTTT. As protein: CSVEEGQGFGNTIYF.